A single sample is the source of the 15 T cell receptor beta chains below, sequenced in a study of post-analysis software for immune sequencing data (dated by TCRdb to 2013 to 2016). On the study overall, not on this receptor specifically: Four or five TRBV segments, including TRBV5-6, TRBV5-1 and TRBV20-1, were significantly more frequent in patients than controls.

The library was produced with PCR. The instrument was an Illumina HiSeq 2500. To reduce PCR and sequencing biases, unique molecular identifiers were incorporated into the TCR beta cDNA libraries. TCRdb took the public reads, trimmed them with fastp at Q25, ran MiXCR for clone calling and kept in-frame beta chains. Each entry merges the rows of one CDR3 protein and shows their most common DNA and genes. For this sample the table gives 820,000 or so distinct CDR3 sequences, of which under 70% were detected only once. Roughly 4.4% of the sample goes to the ten largest clones. The antigens for these receptors are not known. Sequences were obtained from blood. These receptors were collected from a girl aged 5-17 years with multiple sclerosis.

This sequence joins TRBV13 and TRBJ2-2; a possible D gene is TRBD2 (6 bases). The V gene lost 3 bases and the J gene lost 1 base, with 12 bases spanning the gap. The CDR3 contains 16 residues. Germline lookup yields CDR1 PRHDT and CDR2 FYEKMQ (reference sequence). CDR3 nucleotides: TGTGCCAGCAGCTTTGGCCCGGGACTGAACACCGGGGAGCTGTTTTTT. Protein: CASSFGPGLNTGELFF.

This clonotype was observed a few times. The rearrangement links TRBV27 to TRBJ1-6, with 8 bases identical to TRBD1. The V gene's germline CDR1 is MNHEY and CDR2 SMNVEV (reference sequence). CDR3 length equals 14 residues. Trimming removed 4 bases from V and 9 bases from J; junction bases left unmatched: 5. CDR3 bases: TGTGCCAGCAGTTGGACAGGGTGGGGTTCACCCCTCCACTTT. Its protein is CASSWTGWGSPLHF.

The gene calls are TRBV20-1 and TRBJ2-6; TRBD1 matches at 8 bases. V lost 3 bases, J lost 1 base, and 2 bases stayed unmatched. CDR1 is DFQATT, CDR2 SNEGSKA, per germline (reference sequence). The CDR3 loop spans 15 amino acids. CDR3 loop: CSARNRGSGANVLTF. CDR3 bases: TGCAGTGCTAGGAACAGGGGGTCTGGGGCCAACGTCCTGACTTTC.

CDR3 protein: CASSLAGGGSYNEQFF. CDR3 coding DNA: TGCGCCAGCAGCTTGGCCGGGGGCGGGTCTTACAATGAGCAGTTCTTC. The chain uses TRBV5-1 and TRBJ2-1, with D perhaps being TRBD1 or TRBD2 (6 bases each). The CDR3 length is 16 residues. The germline gives CDR1 SGHRS, CDR2 YFSETQ. The V end was cut by 0 bases, the J end by 4 bases, with 14 bases between. The full variable domain, its missing parts supplied by reference TRBV5-1 and TRBJ2-1, is KAGVTQTPRYLIKTRGQQVTLSCSPISGHRSVSWYQQTPGQGLQFLFEYFSETQRNKGNFPGRFSGRQFSNSRSEMNVSTLELGDSALYLCASSLAGGGSYNEQFFGPGTRLTVL.

This clonotype has just a few counts. The V call is TRBV20-1, the J call TRBJ1-2; the match to TRBD1 covers 12 bases. V lost 4 bases to trimming and J lost 7 bases; unmatched junction nucleotides: 7. Germline V gene sequence: CDR1 DFQATT, CDR2 SNEGSKA (reference sequence). This CDR3 comprises 14 residues. CDR3 residues: CSATPGQGAGGYTF. The CDR3 region has the DNA TGCAGTGCTACACCGGGACAGGGGGCTGGTGGCTACACCTTC.

This clonotype showed up just a few times. The chain joins TRBV5-1 to TRBJ1-2; no clear D gene. The CDR3 contains 14 residues. Trimming removed 0 bases from V and 4 bases from J, with 10 bases in between. The germline V gene has CDR1 SGHRS and CDR2 YFSETQ. CDR3 residues: CASSLVPATYGYTF. The CDR3 nucleotides are TGCGCCAGCAGCTTGGTTCCAGCAACCTATGGCTACACCTTC.

This chain connects TRBV5-6 to TRBJ2-1, with no clear D. V dropped 4 bases and J dropped 7 bases, with 9 bases sitting between them. Germline loops: CDR1 SGHDT, CDR2 YYEEEE. The CDR3 sequence is 12 residues long. The CDR3 loop reads CASSIYGNEQFF. In nucleotides, the CDR3 is TGTGCCAGCAGCATTTATGGGAATGAGCAGTTCTTC.

The chain carries TRBV6-6 and TRBJ1-5, with D hard to call. The V end was cut by 2 bases, the J end by 0 bases, with 5 bases between. Per the germline V gene, CDR1 is MNHNY and CDR2 is SVGAGI (reference sequence). CDR3 length equals 14 residues. The CDR3 is CASSYVDSNQPQHF. The DNA for the CDR3 is TGTGCCAGCAGTTACGTGGATAGCAATCAGCCCCAGCATTTT.

The V call is TRBV19, the J call TRBJ2-3, with 13 bases lining up with TRBD2. This CDR3 is 17 amino acids long. CDR1 and CDR2 from the germline V gene are LNHDA and SQIVND (reference sequence). V shed 1 base, J shed 0 bases, and the junction held 1 base outside the gene matches. The DNA for the CDR3 is TGTGCCAGTAGTATAGGGGGACTAGCGGGAAGCACAGATACGCAGTATTTT. Protein product: CASSIGGLAGSTDTQYF.

The V and J genes are TRBV20-1 and TRBJ2-7, with TRBD1 identical over 9 bases. V trimming: 5 bases; J trimming: 3 bases; junction bases outside the gene matches: 8. Per germline, CDR1 DFQATT and CDR2 SNEGSKA (reference sequence). CDR3 length: 14 amino acids. The CDR3: CSAYSGTGRYEQYF. The CDR3 region has the DNA TGCAGTGCTTACTCCGGGACAGGGCGCTACGAGCAGTACTTC.

The chain is built from TRBV5-1 and TRBJ1-1; a weak D match, TRBD1 (6 bases). The CDR3 spans 16 residues. Germline V gives CDR1 SGHRS, CDR2 YFSETQ. The V gene lost 2 bases and the J gene lost 8 bases, with 22 bases spanning the gap. The CDR3 is CASSFWGTGRSAEAFF. The CDR3 nucleotides read TGCGCCAGCAGCTTTTGGGGAACAGGGCGGAGCGCCGAAGCTTTCTTT. The full variable domain, completed using reference TRBV5-1 and TRBJ1-1, is KAGVTQTPRYLIKTRGQQVTLSCSPISGHRSVSWYQQTPGQGLQFLFEYFSETQRNKGNFPGRFSGRQFSNSRSEMNVSTLELGDSALYLCASSFWGTGRSAEAFFGQGTRLTVV.

V is TRBV9 and J is TRBJ2-7, with TRBD2 identical over 11 bases. Germline trimming cut 4 bases from V and 2 bases from J; bases unmatched to any gene: 5. CDR3 length: 15 residues. Germline CDR1 is SGDLS and CDR2 is YYNGEE. The CDR3 here is CASSKTSGAPYEQYF. In DNA, the CDR3 is TGTGCCAGCAGCAAGACTAGCGGGGCTCCCTACGAGCAGTACTTC.

This chain uses TRBV29-1 with TRBJ2-3; possible D gene TRBD2, 6 bases. The CDR3 runs 12 residues. V lost 6 bases and J lost 4, with 11 bases in between. Germline V gives CDR1 SQVTM, CDR2 ANQGSEA. The CDR3 DNA is TGCAGCGTATCCCCTAGCGCAGATACGCAGTATTTT. Translating gives CSVSPSADTQYF.

The chain employs TRBV7-6 and TRBJ2-7, with 11 bases fitting TRBD1. The CDR3 is made up of 15 amino acids. The junction had 9 bases not matched to a gene; V was cut back by 5 bases and J by 6 bases. Germline V gene sequence: CDR1 SGHVS, CDR2 FNYEAQ. This chain's CDR3 is CASSLQDRGLAEQYF. CDR3 nucleotide sequence: TGTGCCAGCAGCCTACAGGACAGGGGGCTGGCCGAGCAGTACTTC.

The chain uses TRBV5-1 and TRBJ2-5; 11 nucleotides line up with TRBD1. The V and J ends lost 7 bases and 5 bases, in that order; junction bases with no gene match: 13. The CDR3 is made up of 16 amino acids. Germline CDR1 SGHRS, CDR2 YFSETQ. DNA for the CDR3: TGCGCCAGCTTTGATGACGGGACAGGGGGTTTGGAGACCCAGTACTTC. This codes for CASFDDGTGGLETQYF. The full variable domain, rest sourced from reference TRBV5-1 and TRBJ2-5, is KAGVTQTPRYLIKTRGQQVTLSCSPISGHRSVSWYQQTPGQGLQFLFEYFSETQRNKGNFPGRFSGRQFSNSRSEMNVSTLELGDSALYLCASFDDGTGGLETQYFGPGTRLLVL.